Given below is one TCR beta chain in context. Its antigen is still unknown. This CDR3 region has 16 residues. The germline V gene has CDR1 SGHAT and CDR2 FQNNGV. V lost 4 bases to trimming and J lost 4 bases, with 17 bases between them. PCR involved 60 Vbeta and 13 Jbeta primers. This table comes from immunoSEQ multiplex PCR, and its TCRdb copy is limited to in-frame clones, with some not included. The sample lists 75,000 to 95,000 clones, over 65% occurring once. The data stem from a study of cytomegalovirus exposure and HLA in healthy donors. Study observations and caveats: From TCR beta sequences, most subjects' HLA-A and HLA-B alleles were reportedly predicted accurately. With further analysis later on, most CMV-associated TCR beta chains appeared HLA-restricted.

This TCR was recovered from a woman aged 40 to 55 in good health and CMV-seropositive. This chain joins TRBV11-2 and TRBJ2-1, with a tentative D call TRBD1 (6 bases). The material sequenced was PBMCs. Here the CDR3 DNA reads TGTGCCAGCAGCTCCGCCGGGACACCGCCTTACAATGAGCAGTTCTTC. Encoded protein: CASSSAGTPPYNEQFF. Supplemented by reference TRBV11-2 and TRBJ2-1, the full variable domain reads EAGVAQSPRYKIIEKRQSVAFWCNPISGHATLYWYQQILGQGPKLLIQFQNNGVVDDSQLPKDRFSAERLKGVDSTLKIQPAKLEDSAVYLCASSSAGTPPYNEQFFGPGTRLTVL.